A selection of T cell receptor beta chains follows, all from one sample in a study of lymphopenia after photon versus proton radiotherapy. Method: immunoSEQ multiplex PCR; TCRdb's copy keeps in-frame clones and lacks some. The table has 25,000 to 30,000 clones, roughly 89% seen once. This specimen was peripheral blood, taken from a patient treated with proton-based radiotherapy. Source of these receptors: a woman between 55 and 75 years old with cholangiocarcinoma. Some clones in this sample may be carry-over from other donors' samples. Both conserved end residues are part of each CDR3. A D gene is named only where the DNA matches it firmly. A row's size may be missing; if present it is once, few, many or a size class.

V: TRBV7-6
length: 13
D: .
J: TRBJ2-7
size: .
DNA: TGTGCCAGCAGCTTAGGCGGGATCTACGAGCAGTACTTC
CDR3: CASSLGGIYEQYF

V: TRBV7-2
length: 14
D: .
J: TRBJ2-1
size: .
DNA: TGTGCCAGCAGCTTACTTAGCTCCTACAATGAGCAGTTCTTC
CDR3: CASSLLSSYNEQFF

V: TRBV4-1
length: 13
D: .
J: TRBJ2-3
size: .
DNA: TGCGCCAGCAGCCAATTTCAGGGAGATACGCAGTATTTT
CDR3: CASSQFQGDTQYF

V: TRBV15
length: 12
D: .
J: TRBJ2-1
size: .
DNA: TGTGCCACCAGCAGAGATTCGTCGGCACAGTTCTTC
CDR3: CATSRDSSAQFF

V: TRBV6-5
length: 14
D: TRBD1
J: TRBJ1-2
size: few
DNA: TGTGCCAGCAGTTACCACACGGGACAGGATGGCTACACCTTC
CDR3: CASSYHTGQDGYTF

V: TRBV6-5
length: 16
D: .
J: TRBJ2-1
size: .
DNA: TGTGCCAGCAGTTACTCGACAGTTATGCCCAACAATGAGCAGTTCTTC
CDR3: CASSYSTVMPNNEQFF

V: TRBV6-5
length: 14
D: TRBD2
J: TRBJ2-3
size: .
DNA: TGTGCCAGCAGTTGGACTAGCGGGAAAGATACGCAGTATTTT
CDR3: CASSWTSGKDTQYF

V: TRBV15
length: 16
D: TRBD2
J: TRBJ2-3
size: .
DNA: TGTGCCACCAGCAGACCCGGACTAGCGGGGGTCGATACGCAGTATTTT
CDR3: CATSRPGLAGVDTQYF

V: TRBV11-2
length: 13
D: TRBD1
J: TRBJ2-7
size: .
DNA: TGTGCCAGCAGCCGGACAGGGCTCGTTGAGCAGTACTTC
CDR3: CASSRTGLVEQYF

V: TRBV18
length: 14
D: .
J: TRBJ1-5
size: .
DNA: TGTGCCAGCTCACCTGGGTTCGGCAATCAGCCCCAGCATTTT
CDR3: CASSPGFGNQPQHF

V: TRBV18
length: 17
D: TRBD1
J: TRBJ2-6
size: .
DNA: TGTGCCAGCTCACCGGGACAGGGTAGCTCTGGGGCCAACGTCCTGACTTTC
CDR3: CASSPGQGSSGANVLTF

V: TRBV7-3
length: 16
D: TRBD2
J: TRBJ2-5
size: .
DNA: TGTGCCAGCAGCCCAGTGGGCGGGGGGGCCCAAGAGACCCAGTACTTC
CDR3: CASSPVGGGAQETQYF

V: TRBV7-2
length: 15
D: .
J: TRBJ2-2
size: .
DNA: TGTGCCAGCAGCCCGGGACATAGCCCGGCCGGGGAGCTGTTTTTT
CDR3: CASSPGHSPAGELFF

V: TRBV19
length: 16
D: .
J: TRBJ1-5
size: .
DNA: TGTGCCAGTAGTATGTTAGTCAGGGAGCCTCCAAAGCCCCAGCATTTT
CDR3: CASSMLVREPPKPQHF

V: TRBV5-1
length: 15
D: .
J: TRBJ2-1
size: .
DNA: TGCGCCAGCAGCCCAGCGCCGAACTCCTACAATGAGCAGTTCTTC
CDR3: CASSPAPNSYNEQFF

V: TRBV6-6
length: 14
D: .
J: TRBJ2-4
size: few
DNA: TGTGCCAGCATCAAACAGGGCCCTAAAAACATTCAGTACTTC
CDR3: CASIKQGPKNIQYF

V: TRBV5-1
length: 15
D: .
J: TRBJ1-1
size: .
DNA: TGCGCCAGCAGCCAAACTCCACAGGGGAACACTGAAGCTTTCTTT
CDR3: CASSQTPQGNTEAFF

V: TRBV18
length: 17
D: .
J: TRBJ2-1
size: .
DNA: TGTGCCAGCTCACCATATGAACACCTTTACTCCTACAATGAGCAGTTCTTC
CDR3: CASSPYEHLYSYNEQFF

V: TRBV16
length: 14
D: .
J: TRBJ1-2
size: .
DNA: TGTGCCAGCAGCCAAACGGTGGAGAACTATGGCTACACCTTC
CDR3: CASSQTVENYGYTF

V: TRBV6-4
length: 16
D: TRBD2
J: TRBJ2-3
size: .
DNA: TGTGCCAGCAGCCCGACTAGCGGGGGGCCCACAGATACGCAGTATTTT
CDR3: CASSPTSGGPTDTQYF

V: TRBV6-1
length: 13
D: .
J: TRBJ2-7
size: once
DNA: TGTGCCAGCAGTGCAGGCCTCCGGCACGAGCAGTACTTC
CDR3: CASSAGLRHEQYF

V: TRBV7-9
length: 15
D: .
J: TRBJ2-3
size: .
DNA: TGTGCCAGCAGCAACCCGGACTCGGCAAGAGATACGCAGTATTTT
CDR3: CASSNPDSARDTQYF

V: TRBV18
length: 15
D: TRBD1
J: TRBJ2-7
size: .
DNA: TGTGCCAGCTCACAAGTGGCCCAGGGGGCCTACGAGCAGTACTTC
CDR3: CASSQVAQGAYEQYF

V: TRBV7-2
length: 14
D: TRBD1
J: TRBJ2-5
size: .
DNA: TGTGCCAGCCGACGACAGGGGCCACAAGAGACCCAGTACTTC
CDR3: CASRRQGPQETQYF

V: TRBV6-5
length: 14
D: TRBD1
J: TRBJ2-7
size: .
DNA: TGTGCCAGCAGTCAAGGGGACAGGGGTGGAGAGCAGTACTTC
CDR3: CASSQGDRGGEQYF

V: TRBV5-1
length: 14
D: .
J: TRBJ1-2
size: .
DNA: TGCGCCAGCAGCTTGGAGTCGGGTAACTATGGCTACACCTTC
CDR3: CASSLESGNYGYTF

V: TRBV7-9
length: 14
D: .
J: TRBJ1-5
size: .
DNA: TGTGCCAGCAGCTTCTCGGGGCCCTATCAGCCCCAGCATTTT
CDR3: CASSFSGPYQPQHF

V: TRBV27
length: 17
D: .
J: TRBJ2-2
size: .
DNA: TGTGCCAGCAGAACAAGCTCACGATACGCGAACACCGGGGAGCTGTTTTTT
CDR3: CASRTSSRYANTGELFF

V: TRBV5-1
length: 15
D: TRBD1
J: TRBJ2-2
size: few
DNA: TGCGCCAGCAGCCCCGGGACAGCTTACACCGGGGAGCTGTTTTTT
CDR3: CASSPGTAYTGELFF

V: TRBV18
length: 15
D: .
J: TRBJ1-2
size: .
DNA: TGTGCCAGCTCACCTACGCAGGGAGCTAACTATGGCTACACCTTC
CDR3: CASSPTQGANYGYTF

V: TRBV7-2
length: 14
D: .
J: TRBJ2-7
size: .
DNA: TGTGCCAGCAGCTTAGCCCCGGGGGCCTACGAGCAGTACTTC
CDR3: CASSLAPGAYEQYF

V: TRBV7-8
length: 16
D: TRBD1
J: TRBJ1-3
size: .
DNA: TGTGCCAGCAGCCCTCGACAGGGGTCCACTGGAAACACCATATATTTT
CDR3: CASSPRQGSTGNTIYF

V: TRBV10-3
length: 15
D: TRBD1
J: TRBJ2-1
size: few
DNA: TGTGCCATCAGGGGGACAGGCAACAACTACAATGAGCAGTTCTTC
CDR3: CAIRGTGNNYNEQFF

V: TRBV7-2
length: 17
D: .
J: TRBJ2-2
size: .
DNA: TGTGCCAGCAGCCCGAAGTCCGGGTATGGTGAAACCGGGGAGCTGTTTTTT
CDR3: CASSPKSGYGETGELFF

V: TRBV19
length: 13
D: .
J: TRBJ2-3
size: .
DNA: TGTGCCAGTAGCGTAGCCCTGACAGATACGCAGTATTTT
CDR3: CASSVALTDTQYF

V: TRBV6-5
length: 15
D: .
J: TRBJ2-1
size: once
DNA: TGTGCCAGCAGCCACCGGGGAGTCAGGGACAATGAGCAGTTCTTC
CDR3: CASSHRGVRDNEQFF

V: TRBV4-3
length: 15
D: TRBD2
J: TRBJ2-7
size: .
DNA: TGCGCCAGCAGCCAAGGAGCGGGAGGTCGATTGGAGCAGTACTTC
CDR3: CASSQGAGGRLEQYF

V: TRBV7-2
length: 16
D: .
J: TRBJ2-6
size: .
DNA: TGTGCCAGCAGCTGGGACACCGGCTCTGGGGCCAACGTCCTGACTTTC
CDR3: CASSWDTGSGANVLTF

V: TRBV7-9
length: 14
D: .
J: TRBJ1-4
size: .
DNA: TGTGCCAGCAGCGCGGGATACCGTAATGAAAAACTGTTTTTT
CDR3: CASSAGYRNEKLFF

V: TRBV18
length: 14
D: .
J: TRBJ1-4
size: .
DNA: TGTGCCAGCTCACCGGGGGGGTCCTACGAAAAACTGTTTTTT
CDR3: CASSPGGSYEKLFF

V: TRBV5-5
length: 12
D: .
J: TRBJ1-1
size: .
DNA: TGTGCCAGCAGCTTGGCTTTCGAGGGAGCTTTCTTT
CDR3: CASSLAFEGAFF

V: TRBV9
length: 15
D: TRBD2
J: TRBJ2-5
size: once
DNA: TGTGCCAGCAGCCCCACGGGGAGGGTACAAGAGACCCAGTACTTC
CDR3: CASSPTGRVQETQYF

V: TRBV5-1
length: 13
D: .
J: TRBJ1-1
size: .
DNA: TGCGCCAGCAGCCCCGGGGTTTACACTGAAGCTTTCTTT
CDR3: CASSPGVYTEAFF

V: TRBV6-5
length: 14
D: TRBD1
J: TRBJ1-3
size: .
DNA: TGTGCCAGCAGTTACTCCGGGACAGAGAACACCATATATTTT
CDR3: CASSYSGTENTIYF

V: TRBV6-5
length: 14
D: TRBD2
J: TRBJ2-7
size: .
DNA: TGTGCCAGCAGTGTCACCGGGACTAGCTACGAGCAGTACTTC
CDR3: CASSVTGTSYEQYF

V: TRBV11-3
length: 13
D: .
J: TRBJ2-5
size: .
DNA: TGTGCCAGCTCCGACGGCAGGGTTGAGACCCAGTACTTC
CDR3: CASSDGRVETQYF

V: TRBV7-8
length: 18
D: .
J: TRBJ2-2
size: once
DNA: TGTGCCAGCAGCCCGCGGGGACCCCCCGGCGTGGGCACCGGGGAGCTGTTTTTT
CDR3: CASSPRGPPGVGTGELFF

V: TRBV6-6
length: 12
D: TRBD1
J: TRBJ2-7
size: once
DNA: TGTGCCATACAGGGGGCTGGCTACGAGCAGTACTTC
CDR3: CAIQGAGYEQYF

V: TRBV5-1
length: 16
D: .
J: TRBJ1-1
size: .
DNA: TGCGCCAGCAGCTTGGCCTGGGCGGGATTGAACACTGAAGCTTTCTTT
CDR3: CASSLAWAGLNTEAFF

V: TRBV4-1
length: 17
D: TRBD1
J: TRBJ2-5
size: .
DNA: TGCGCCAGCAGCCCCGCTGGGGACAGACCCTTCCAAGAGACCCAGTACTTC
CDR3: CASSPAGDRPFQETQYF

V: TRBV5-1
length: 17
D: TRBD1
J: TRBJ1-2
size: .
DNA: TGCGCCAGCAGCTTGGGATGGGGACAGGATTTTAACTATGGCTACACCTTC
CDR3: CASSLGWGQDFNYGYTF

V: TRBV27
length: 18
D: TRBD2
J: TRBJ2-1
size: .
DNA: TGTGCCAGCAGTCGCGTTCCCCTTACTAGCGTCCCCTACAATGAGCAGTTCTTC
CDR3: CASSRVPLTSVPYNEQFF